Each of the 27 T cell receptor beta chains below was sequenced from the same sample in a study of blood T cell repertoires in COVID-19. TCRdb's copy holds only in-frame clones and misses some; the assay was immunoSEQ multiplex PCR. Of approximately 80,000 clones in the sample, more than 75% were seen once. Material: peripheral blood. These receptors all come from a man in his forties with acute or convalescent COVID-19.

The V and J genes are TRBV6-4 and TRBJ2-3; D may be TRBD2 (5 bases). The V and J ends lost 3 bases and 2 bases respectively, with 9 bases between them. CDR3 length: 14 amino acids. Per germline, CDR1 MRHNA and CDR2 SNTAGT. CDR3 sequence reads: CASSEERNTDTQYF. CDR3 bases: TGTGCCAGCAGTGAGGAGCGGAACACAGATACGCAGTATTTT.

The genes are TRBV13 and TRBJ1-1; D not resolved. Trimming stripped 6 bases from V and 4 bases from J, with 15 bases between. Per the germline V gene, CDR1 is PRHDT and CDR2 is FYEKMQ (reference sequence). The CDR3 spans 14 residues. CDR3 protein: CASRGEELGTEAFF. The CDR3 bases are TGTGCCAGCAGGGGAGAGGAGCTTGGCACTGAAGCTTTCTTT.

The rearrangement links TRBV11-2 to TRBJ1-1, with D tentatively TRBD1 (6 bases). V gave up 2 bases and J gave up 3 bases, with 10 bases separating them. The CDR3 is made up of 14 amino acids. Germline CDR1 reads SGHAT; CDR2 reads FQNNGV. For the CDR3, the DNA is TGTGCCAGCAGCTTATCAGGGGCGGACACTGAAGCTTTCTTT. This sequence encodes CASSLSGADTEAFF.

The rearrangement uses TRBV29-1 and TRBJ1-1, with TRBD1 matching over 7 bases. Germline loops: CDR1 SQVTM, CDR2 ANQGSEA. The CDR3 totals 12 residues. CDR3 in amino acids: CSAGGMNTEAFF. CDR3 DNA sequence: TGCAGTGCAGGGGGGATGAACACTGAAGCTTTCTTT.

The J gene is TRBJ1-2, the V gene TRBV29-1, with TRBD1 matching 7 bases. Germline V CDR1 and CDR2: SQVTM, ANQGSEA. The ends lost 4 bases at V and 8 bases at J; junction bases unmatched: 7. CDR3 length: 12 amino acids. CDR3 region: CSVVTGEFGYTF. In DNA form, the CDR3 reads TGCAGCGTTGTCACAGGGGAATTCGGCTACACCTTC.

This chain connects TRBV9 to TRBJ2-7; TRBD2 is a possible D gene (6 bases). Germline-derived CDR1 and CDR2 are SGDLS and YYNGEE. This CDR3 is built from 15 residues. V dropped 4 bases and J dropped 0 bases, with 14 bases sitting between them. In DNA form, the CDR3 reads TGTGCCAGCAGCAGTGGAGGGGAGAGCTCCTACGAGCAGTACTTC. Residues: CASSSGGESSYEQYF.

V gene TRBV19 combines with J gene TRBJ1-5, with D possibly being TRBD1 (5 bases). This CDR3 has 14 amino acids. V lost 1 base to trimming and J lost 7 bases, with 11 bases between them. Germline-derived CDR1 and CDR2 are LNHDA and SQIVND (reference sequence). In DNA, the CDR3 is TGTGCCAGTAGTATAGTAGGGGTCGGGCAGCCCCAGCATTTT. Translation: CASSIVGVGQPQHF.

The CDR3 DNA follows: TGTGCCAGCAGCTTAGAGGGGATGGACTATGGCTACACCTTC. Its translation is CASSLEGMDYGYTF. V usage is TRBV7-8 and J usage is TRBJ1-2; tentatively, D is TRBD1 (5 bases). This CDR3 has 14 amino acids. V was shortened by 1 base and J by 3 bases, with 9 bases between the two germline ends. The V gene's germline CDR1 is SGHVS and CDR2 FQNEAQ.

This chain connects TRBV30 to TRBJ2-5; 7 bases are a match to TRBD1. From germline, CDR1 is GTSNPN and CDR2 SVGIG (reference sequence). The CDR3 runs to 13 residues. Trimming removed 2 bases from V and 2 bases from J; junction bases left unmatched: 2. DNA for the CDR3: TGTGCCTGGAGTTTGGGACAGCAAGAGACCCAGTACTTC. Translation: CAWSLGQQETQYF.

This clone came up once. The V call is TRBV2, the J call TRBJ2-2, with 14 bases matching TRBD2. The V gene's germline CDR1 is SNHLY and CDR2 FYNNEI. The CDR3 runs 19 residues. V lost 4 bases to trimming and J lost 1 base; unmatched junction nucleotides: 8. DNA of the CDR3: TGTGCCAGCAGTGCCCGATTCGGGACTAGCGGGAGGAACACCGGGGAGCTGTTTTTT. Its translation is CASSARFGTSGRNTGELFF.

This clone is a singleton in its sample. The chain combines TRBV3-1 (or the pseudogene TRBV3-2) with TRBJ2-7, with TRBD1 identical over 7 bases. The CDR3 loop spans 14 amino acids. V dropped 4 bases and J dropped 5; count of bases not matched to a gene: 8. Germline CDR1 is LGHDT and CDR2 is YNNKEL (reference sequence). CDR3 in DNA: TGTGCCAGCAGCCCCGACAGGGTTCAGCACGAGCAGTACTTC. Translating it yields CASSPDRVQHEQYF.

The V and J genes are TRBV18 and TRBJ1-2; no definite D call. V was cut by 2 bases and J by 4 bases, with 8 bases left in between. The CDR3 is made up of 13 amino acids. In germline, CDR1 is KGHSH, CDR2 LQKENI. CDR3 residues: CASSPGQVYGYTF. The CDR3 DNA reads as TGTGCCAGCTCACCAGGGCAGGTCTATGGCTACACCTTC.

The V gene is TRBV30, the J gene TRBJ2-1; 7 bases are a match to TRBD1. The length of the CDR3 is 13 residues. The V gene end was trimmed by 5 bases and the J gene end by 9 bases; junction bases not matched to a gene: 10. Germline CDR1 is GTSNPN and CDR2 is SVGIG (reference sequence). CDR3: CAWDRQGTGEQFF. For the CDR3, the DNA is TGTGCCTGGGATCGACAGGGAACCGGTGAGCAGTTCTTC.

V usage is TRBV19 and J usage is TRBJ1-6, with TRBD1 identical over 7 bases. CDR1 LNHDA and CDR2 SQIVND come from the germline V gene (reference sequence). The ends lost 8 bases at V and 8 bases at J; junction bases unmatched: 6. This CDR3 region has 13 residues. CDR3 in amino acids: CASRQGRDSPLHF. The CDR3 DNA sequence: TGTGCCAGTCGACAGGGTAGGGATTCACCCCTCCACTTT.

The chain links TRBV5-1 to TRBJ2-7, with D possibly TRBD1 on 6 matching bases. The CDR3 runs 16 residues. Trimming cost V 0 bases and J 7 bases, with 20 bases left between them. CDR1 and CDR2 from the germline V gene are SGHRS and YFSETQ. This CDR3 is CASSLVSGTPWAEQYF. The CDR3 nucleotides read TGCGCCAGCAGCTTGGTATCCGGGACACCCTGGGCTGAGCAGTACTTC.

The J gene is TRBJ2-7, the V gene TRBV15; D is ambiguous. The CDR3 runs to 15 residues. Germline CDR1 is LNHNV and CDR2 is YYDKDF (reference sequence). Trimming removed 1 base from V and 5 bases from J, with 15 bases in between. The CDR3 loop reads CATSRGSILADEQYF. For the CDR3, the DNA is TGTGCCACCAGCAGAGGCAGTATCCTTGCGGACGAGCAGTACTTC.

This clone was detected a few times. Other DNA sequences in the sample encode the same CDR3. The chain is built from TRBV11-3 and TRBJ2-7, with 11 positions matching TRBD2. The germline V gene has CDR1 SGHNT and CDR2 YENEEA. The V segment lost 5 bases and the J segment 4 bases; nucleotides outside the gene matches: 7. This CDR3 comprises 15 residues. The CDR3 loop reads CASSPGTSGSYEQYF. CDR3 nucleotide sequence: TGTGCCAGCAGCCCCGGGACTAGCGGCTCATACGAGCAGTACTTC.

This CDR3 is CASNPGAVYGYTF. The CDR3 DNA reads TGTGCCAGTAACCCAGGGGCGGTCTATGGCTACACCTTC. V gene TRBV19 combines with J gene TRBJ1-2; tentatively, D is TRBD1 (6 bases). CDR1 and CDR2 (germline): LNHDA, SQIVND (reference sequence). The CDR3 loop spans 13 amino acids. Trimming pared 7 bases from V and 4 bases from J, leaving 13 bases between.

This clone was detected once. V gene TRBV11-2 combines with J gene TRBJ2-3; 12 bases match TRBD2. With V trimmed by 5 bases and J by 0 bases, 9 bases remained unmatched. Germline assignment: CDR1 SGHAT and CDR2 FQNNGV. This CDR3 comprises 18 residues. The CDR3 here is CASSAGLAGLHSTDTQYF. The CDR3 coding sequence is TGTGCCAGCAGCGCTGGACTAGCGGGGCTACATAGCACAGATACGCAGTATTTT. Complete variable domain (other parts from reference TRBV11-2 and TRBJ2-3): EAGVAQSPRYKIIEKRQSVAFWCNPISGHATLYWYQQILGQGPKLLIQFQNNGVVDDSQLPKDRFSAERLKGVDSTLKIQPAKLEDSAVYLCASSAGLAGLHSTDTQYFGPGTRLTVL.

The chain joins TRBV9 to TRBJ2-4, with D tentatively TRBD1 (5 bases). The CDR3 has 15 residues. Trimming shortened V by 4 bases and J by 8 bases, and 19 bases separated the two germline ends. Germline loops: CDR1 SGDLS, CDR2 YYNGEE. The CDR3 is CASSLSGAEMDIQYF. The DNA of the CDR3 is TGTGCCAGCAGCCTTAGTGGGGCGGAAATGGACATTCAGTACTTC.

CDR3 loop: CASRENQPQHF. CDR3 nucleotide sequence: TGTGCCAGCAGGGAGAATCAGCCCCAGCATTTT. This chain links TRBV6-5 with TRBJ1-5; no definite D call. The CDR3 has 11 amino acids. V shed 6 bases and J shed 4 bases, with 4 bases lying between them. Germline CDR1 and CDR2: MNHEY and SVGAGI.

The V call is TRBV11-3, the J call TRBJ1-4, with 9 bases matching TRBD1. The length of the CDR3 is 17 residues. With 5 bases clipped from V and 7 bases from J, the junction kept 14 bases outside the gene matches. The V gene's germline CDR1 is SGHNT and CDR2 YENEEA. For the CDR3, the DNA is TGTGCCAGCAGCCCAACCCCGGGACAGGGACCAACTGAAAAACTGTTTTTT. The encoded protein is CASSPTPGQGPTEKLFF.

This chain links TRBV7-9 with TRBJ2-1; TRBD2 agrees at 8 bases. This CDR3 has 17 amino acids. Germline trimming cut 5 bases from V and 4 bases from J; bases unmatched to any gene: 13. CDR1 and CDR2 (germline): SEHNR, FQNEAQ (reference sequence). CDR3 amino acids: CASSMTEAGDNYNEQFF. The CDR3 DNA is TGTGCCAGCAGCATGACGGAAGCGGGAGATAATTACAATGAGCAGTTCTTC.

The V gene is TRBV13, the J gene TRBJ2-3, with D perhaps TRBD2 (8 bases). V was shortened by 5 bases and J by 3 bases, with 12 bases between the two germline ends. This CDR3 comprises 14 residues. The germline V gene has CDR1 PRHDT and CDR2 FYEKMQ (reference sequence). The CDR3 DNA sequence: TGTGCCAGCAGCCGGGGGGGACAGACAGATACGCAGTATTTT. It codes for CASSRGGQTDTQYF.

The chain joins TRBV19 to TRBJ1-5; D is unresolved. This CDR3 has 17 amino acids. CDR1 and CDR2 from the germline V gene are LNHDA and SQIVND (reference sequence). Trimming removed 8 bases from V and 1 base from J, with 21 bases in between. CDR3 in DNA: TGTGCCAGTTCCGCGGGCCAGGTCTCGCTGAGCAATCAGCCCCAGCATTTT. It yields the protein CASSAGQVSLSNQPQHF. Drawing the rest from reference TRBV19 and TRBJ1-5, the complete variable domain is DGGITQSPKYLFRKEGQNVTLSCEQNLNHDAMYWYRQDPGQGLRLIYYSQIVNDFQKGDIAEGYSVSREKKESFPLTVTSAQKNPTAFYLCASSAGQVSLSNQPQHFGDGTRLSIL.

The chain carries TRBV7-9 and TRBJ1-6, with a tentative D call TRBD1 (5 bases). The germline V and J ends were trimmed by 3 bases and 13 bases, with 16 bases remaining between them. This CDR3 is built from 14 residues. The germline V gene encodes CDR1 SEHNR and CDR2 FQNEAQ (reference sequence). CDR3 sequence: CASSFDSPLRPLHF. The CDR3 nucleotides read TGTGCCAGCAGCTTCGACAGCCCATTACGGCCCCTCCACTTT.

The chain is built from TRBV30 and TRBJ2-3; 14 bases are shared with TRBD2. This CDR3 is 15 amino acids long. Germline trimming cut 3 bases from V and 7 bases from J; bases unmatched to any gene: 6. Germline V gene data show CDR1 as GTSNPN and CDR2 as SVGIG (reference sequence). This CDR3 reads CAWSGTSGGPHTQYF. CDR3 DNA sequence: TGTGCCTGGAGCGGGACTAGCGGGGGCCCCCATACGCAGTATTTT.